This entry describes one TCR beta chain. The target antigen is unknown. The sample's time point: patch test 3, about 24 weeks after DPC sensitization. Regarding treatment: therapeutic diphenylcyclopropenone sensitization with weekly scalp DPC. The data stem from a study of human T cells and chemical hapten exposure. Study in general: Patients got weekly scalp diphenylcyclopropenone doses over the approximately 23-week study. Patch testing was performed with 0.01% DPC on the upper back, with reading at 6 days.

Unique molecular identifiers were linked by the library to individual cDNA molecules. TCRdb passed the RACE reads through MiXCR, listing each CDR3 protein once. This sample carries some 89,000 distinct CDR3 sequences, around a quarter of them seen once, and the ten largest clones take 10%. Whole-study results and caveats: With alopecia, donors may have immune responses unlike healthy people's.

Germline V gene sequence: CDR1 SGHTA, CDR2 FQGNSA. V was trimmed by 5 bases and J by 6 bases, leaving 16 bases between them. The CDR3 has 14 residues. The chain uses TRBV7-2 and TRBJ1-1; perhaps TRBD1 as D (6 bases). This TCR derives from a man aged 35-49 years with alopecia areata. Some clones in this sample may be carry-over from other donors' samples. The sample here was whole blood, taken in connection with sensitization to the hapten diphenylcyclopropenone (DPC). The CDR3 here is CASSILTGSAEAFF. The CDR3 DNA reads as TGTGCCAGCAGCATACTAACAGGGAGCGCTGAAGCTTTCTTT. Supplemented by reference TRBV7-2 and TRBJ1-1, the full variable domain reads GAGVSQSPSNKVTEKGKDVELRCDPISGHTALYWYRQSLGQGLEFLIYFQGNSAPDKSGLPSDRFSAERTGGSVSTLTIQRTQQEDSAVYLCASSILTGSAEAFFGQGTRLTVV.